One sample yielded the 4 T cell receptor beta chains listed below, sequenced in a study of T cells in Graves' hyperthyroidism and ophthalmopathy. TCR beta CDR3 regions were amplified from RNA transcripts. HTBI primers drove first-round RT-PCR of the TCR CDR3. One entry per CDR3 protein, called by TCRdb with MiXCR from the multiplex PCR reads. This sample has about 640,000 distinct CDR3 sequences; under 25% occur once, and the top ten carry roughly 30%. Specimen: blood. The receptor set was obtained from a man aged 25 to 45 with Graves' ophthalmopathy.

The V call is TRBV4-3, the J call TRBJ2-5, with 7 bases that match TRBD1. Germline CDR1 is LGHNA and CDR2 is YSLEER. This CDR3 region has 15 residues. Losses at the gene ends were 1 base for V and 0 bases for J; bases not matched to a gene: 2. CDR3 residues: CASSQVQGYQETQYF. As DNA, the CDR3 is TGCGCCAGCAGCCAAGTACAGGGGTACCAAGAGACCCAGTACTTC.

This clonotype was seen a handful of times. This chain joins TRBV6-6 and TRBJ2-2, with D perhaps being TRBD1 or TRBD2 (7 bases each). V was cut by 0 bases and J by 5 bases, with 16 bases left in between. The CDR3 spans 17 residues. CDR1 MNHNY and CDR2 SVGAGI come from the germline V gene (reference sequence). The CDR3 DNA reads as TGTGCCAGCAGTTACTCACGACAGGGCGGGAGTACCGGGGAGCTGTTTTTT. Protein sequence: CASSYSRQGGSTGELFF.

This clonotype has just a few counts. The V gene is TRBV28, the J gene TRBJ2-5, with D perhaps matching TRBD2 (5 bases). Looked up from germline, CDR1 is MDHEN and CDR2 is SYDVKM. CDR3 length equals 14 residues. Between the trimmed V and J ends, which lost 5 bases and 7 bases, there was a span of 17 bases. The CDR3 loop is CASSDAGREGTQYF. The CDR3 region has the DNA TGTGCCAGCAGTGATGCAGGTCGCGAGGGGACCCAGTACTTC.

CDR3 residues: CSVVRRLNTEAFF. The CDR3 DNA reads as TGCAGCGTTGTGCGGCGATTGAACACTGAAGCTTTCTTT. The rearrangement uses TRBV29-1 and TRBJ1-1; no firm D call. Germline assignment: CDR1 SQVTM and CDR2 ANQGSEA. This CDR3 region has 13 residues. Trimming removed 4 bases at V and 0 bases at J, with 9 bases between.